The sample holds many counts of the clone carrying this T cell receptor beta chain. Time point reported: newly diagnosed GD, antithyroid drugs for less than 3 months. The TCR library used RNA extracted from PBMCs. Staff drew around 8.5 milliliters of peripheral blood into EDTA tubes. This record comes from a study of regulatory T cells in long-lasting Graves disease. Study details: Those Graves' patients who were newly diagnosed had been on antithyroid drugs under 3 months.

The V and J ends lost 0 bases and 6 bases respectively, with 11 bases between them. CDR3 length: 14 residues. The V gene's germline CDR1 is SGHAT and CDR2 FQNNGV. For TCR beta, libraries came from iRepertoire HTBI primers and Arm-PCR of CDR3 regions. Using its own MiXCR run on the multiplex PCR reads, TCRdb lists one record per CDR3 protein. This table holds 380,000 or so distinct CDR3 sequences, about a sixth found once. The same data also contributed to another study, on T cells in Graves' hyperthyroidism and ophthalmopathy. As that report states: Patients aged 18 to 65 had newly diagnosed hyperthyroidism lasting under 2 months. Ophthalmopathy prediction by the model preceded onset by a median about 6.3 months.

The TCR originated in a woman aged 18-29 years with Graves disease. The sequencing used peripheral blood mononuclear cells (PBMCs), collected at new diagnosis, from a patient treated with antithyroid drugs. This rearrangement joins TRBV11-2 to TRBJ1-2; no clear D gene. The CDR3 protein is CASSLDTKANGYTF. CDR3 bases: TGTGCCAGCAGCTTAGACACAAAAGCAAATGGCTACACCTTC.